This T cell receptor beta chain emerged from a study of Graves' ophthalmopathy and Graves' hyperthyroidism. RNA transcripts yielded amplified TCR beta CDR3 regions. An initial RT-PCR round employing HTBI primers preceded a second-round multiplex PCR. TCRdb passed the multiplex PCR reads through MiXCR, listing each CDR3 protein once. Of just over 600,000 distinct CDR3 sequences in the sample, 22% were seen once. This clonotype was detected many times. Its antigen is unknown. Findings and limits, study-wide: Ophthalmopathy progression was predicted with under 71% sensitivity and roughly 74% specificity.

The CDR3 contains 15 residues. V lost 2 bases and J 5 bases, leaving 15 bases between the germline ends. Germline V gene sequence: CDR1 LNHNV, CDR2 YYDKDF (reference sequence). This clonotype originated in a woman aged 18-29 years with stable Graves' hyperthyroidism. Some clones in this sample may be carry-over from other donors' samples. The rearrangement joins TRBV15 to TRBJ2-5, with TRBD1 as a possible D gene (5 bases). Sequencing was done on a sample of peripheral blood. The CDR3 sequence is CATSRQSQEFETQYF. CDR3 coding DNA: TGTGCCACCAGCAGACAATCACAGGAATTTGAGACCCAGTACTTC.